This T cell receptor beta chain was identified during a study of T cell repertoires in cytomegalovirus infection. Study details: TCR beta signatures that were public indicated CMV infection and matching HLA type. Findings and limits, study-wide: Accumulated public TCR beta family frequency recognized individuals carrying CMV together with the relevant HLA. What dominated the ex vivo response were HLA-C-restricted CMV-specific TCR beta clonotypes.

Germline V CDR1 and CDR2: SGHTA, FQGNSA. V gave up 8 bases and J gave up 4 bases; unmatched junction bases: 12. This CDR3 is 15 amino acids long. This clonotype has a count of ten or more. Its antigen remains unidentified. One entry per CDR3 protein results from TCRdb running MiXCR on the reads. The sample has roughly 230,000 distinct CDR3 sequences; 9% to 15% are singletons. The clonotype comes from a human donor in good health (CMV status not recorded). Some clones in this sample may be carry-over from other donors' samples. The rearrangement uses TRBV7-2 and TRBJ2-7; TRBD1 matches at 9 bases. Sequencing input: PBMCs. CDR3 sequence: CASSPSLGQGYEQYF. In nucleotides, the CDR3 is TGTGCCAGCTCCCCTAGTTTGGGACAGGGTTACGAGCAGTACTTC.